This T cell receptor beta chain appears in the sequencing data of a study of siplizumab effects on memory and regulatory T cells. Method: immunoSEQ multiplex PCR; TCRdb's copy keeps in-frame clones and lacks some. Of about 100,000 clones in the sample, approximately 90% are singletons; the top ten hold around 0.73%. The V and J ends lost 0 bases and 6 bases respectively, with 14 bases between them. This CDR3 spans 15 amino acids. This clonotype originated in a human donor in good health. What was sequenced was Tregs sorted from blood. The chain is built from TRBV23-1 and TRBJ1-1; possible D gene TRBD1, 5 bases. TRBV23-1 is known as an ORF, though its function is uncertain. The CDR3 sequence: CASSQSCQGRAEAFF. In nucleotides, the CDR3 is TGCGCCAGCAGTCAATCGTGCCAGGGTAGGGCTGAAGCTTTCTTT.